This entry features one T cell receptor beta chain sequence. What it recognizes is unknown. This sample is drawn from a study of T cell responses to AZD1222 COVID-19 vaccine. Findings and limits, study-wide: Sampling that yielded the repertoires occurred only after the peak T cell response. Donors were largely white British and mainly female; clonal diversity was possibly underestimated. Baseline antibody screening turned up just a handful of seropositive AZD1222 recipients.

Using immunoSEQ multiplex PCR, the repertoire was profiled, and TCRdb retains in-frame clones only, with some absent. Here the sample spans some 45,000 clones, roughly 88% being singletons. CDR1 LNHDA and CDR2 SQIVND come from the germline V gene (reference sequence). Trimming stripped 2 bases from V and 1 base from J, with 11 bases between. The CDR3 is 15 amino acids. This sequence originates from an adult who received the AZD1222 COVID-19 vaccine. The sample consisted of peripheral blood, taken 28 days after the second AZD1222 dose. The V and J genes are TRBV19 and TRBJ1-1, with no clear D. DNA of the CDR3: TGTGCCAGTAGTATACGTTACGACCCGAACACTGAAGCTTTCTTT. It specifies CASSIRYDPNTEAFF.